What follows are 2 T cell receptor beta chains derived from one specimen sequenced in a study of neurological immune-mediated disorders. TCRdb reprocessed the 5' RACE reads with MiXCR, giving one entry per CDR3 protein. In the table there are tens of thousands of distinct CDR3 sequences, 4% to 6% of which are singletons. Specimen: PBMCs. The receptors were gathered from a man younger than 35 with multiple sclerosis.

This clonotype was observed at least ten times. The chain carries TRBV10-1 and TRBJ2-1; TRBD1 matches 7 bases. J lost 9 bases, V lost 5 bases, and 7 bases had no gene match. CDR1 is WNHNN and CDR2 is SYGVQD in the germline V gene (reference sequence). This CDR3 spans 13 amino acids. CDR3 region: CASSRQGLGEQFF. The CDR3 bases are TGCGCCAGCAGTAGACAGGGTCTCGGTGAGCAGTTCTTC.

The CDR3 DNA reads TGTGCCAGCAGCTGGGATTCAGCCGAGCAGTACTTC. This sequence encodes CASSWDSAEQYF. The genes are TRBV3-1 and TRBJ2-7; no definite D call. In germline, CDR1 is LGHDT, CDR2 YNNKEL (reference sequence). The CDR3 spans 12 residues. V lost 5 bases and J lost 6, with 11 bases in between.